This T cell receptor beta chain was identified in a study of blood T cell repertoires in COVID-19. Study context: Sample material is recorded as cDNA or gDNA derived from T cells, B-cell-depleted T cells, or PBMCs.

Profiling relied on immunoSEQ multiplex PCR, and the TCRdb table lists in-frame clones only, not all of them. The data contain over 150,000 clones, around four fifths of them seen just once; the ten biggest clones take up around 2.7%. The CDR3 sequence is 12 residues long. CDR1 and CDR2 from the germline V gene are SGDLS and YYNGEE. Trimming shortened V by 8 bases and J by 3 bases, and 11 bases separated the two germline ends. Material for sequencing was peripheral blood. The chain links TRBV9 to TRBJ2-5, with D maybe TRBD1 (5 bases). This sequence was found in an elderly woman with COVID-19, enrolled during active disease. DNA of the CDR3: TGTGCCAGTAACAGACAGAAAGAGACCCAGTACTTC. This encodes CASNRQKETQYF.